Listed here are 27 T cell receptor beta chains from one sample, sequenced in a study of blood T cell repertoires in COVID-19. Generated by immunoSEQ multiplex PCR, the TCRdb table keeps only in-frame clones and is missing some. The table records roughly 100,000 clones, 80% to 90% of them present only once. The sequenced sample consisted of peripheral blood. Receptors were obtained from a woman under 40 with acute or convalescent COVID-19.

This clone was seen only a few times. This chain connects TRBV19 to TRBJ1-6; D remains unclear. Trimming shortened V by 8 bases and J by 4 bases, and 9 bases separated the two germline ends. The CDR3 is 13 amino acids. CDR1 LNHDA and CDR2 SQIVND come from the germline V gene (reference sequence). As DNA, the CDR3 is TGTGCCAGTCGAGACTATTATAATTCACCCCTCCACTTT. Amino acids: CASRDYYNSPLHF. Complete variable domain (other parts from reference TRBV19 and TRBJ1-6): DGGITQSPKYLFRKEGQNVTLSCEQNLNHDAMYWYRQDPGQGLRLIYYSQIVNDFQKGDIAEGYSVSREKKESFPLTVTSAQKNPTAFYLCASRDYYNSPLHFGNGTRLTVT.

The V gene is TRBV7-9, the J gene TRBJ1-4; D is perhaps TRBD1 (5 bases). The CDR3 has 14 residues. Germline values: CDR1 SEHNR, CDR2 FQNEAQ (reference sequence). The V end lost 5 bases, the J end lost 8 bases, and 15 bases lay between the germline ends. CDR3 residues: CASSQESGLEKLFF. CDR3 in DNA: TGTGCCAGCAGCCAAGAGTCAGGGCTGGAAAAACTGTTTTTT.

The CDR3 region has the DNA TGCGCCAGCAGCATGACAGGGCTTCAGAATCAGCCCCAGCATTTT. This codes for CASSMTGLQNQPQHF. The chain joins TRBV5-1 to TRBJ1-5; 7 bases are a match to TRBD1. Germline loops: CDR1 SGHRS, CDR2 YFSETQ. This CDR3 region has 15 residues. Germline trimming cut 4 bases from V and 4 bases from J; bases unmatched to any gene: 8.

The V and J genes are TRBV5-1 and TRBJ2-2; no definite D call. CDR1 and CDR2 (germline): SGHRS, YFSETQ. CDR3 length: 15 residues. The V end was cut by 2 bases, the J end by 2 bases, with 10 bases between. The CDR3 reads CASSFSTFNTGELFF. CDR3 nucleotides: TGCGCCAGCAGCTTTAGCACTTTTAACACCGGGGAGCTGTTTTTT.

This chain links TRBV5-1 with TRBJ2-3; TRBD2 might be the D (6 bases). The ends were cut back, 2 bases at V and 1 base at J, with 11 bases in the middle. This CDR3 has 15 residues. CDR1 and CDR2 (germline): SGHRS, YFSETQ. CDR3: CASSFGGWGTDTQYF. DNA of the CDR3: TGCGCCAGCAGCTTCGGGGGTTGGGGCACAGATACGCAGTATTTT.

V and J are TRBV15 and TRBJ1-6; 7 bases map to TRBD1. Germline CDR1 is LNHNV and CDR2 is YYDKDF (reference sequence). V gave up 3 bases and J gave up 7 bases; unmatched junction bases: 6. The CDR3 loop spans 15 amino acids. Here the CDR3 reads CATSSDRAGNSPLHF. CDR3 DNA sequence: TGTGCCACCAGCAGCGACAGGGCAGGGAATTCACCCCTCCACTTT.

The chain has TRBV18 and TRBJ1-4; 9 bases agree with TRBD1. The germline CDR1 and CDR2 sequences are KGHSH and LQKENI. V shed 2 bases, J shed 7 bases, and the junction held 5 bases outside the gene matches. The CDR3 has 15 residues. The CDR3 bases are TGTGCCAGCTCACCAATGGACAGGGGCAGTGAAAAACTGTTTTTT. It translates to CASSPMDRGSEKLFF.

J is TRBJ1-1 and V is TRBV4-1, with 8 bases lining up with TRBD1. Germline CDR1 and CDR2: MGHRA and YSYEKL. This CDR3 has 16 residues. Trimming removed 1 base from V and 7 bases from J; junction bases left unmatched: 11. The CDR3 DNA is TGCGCCAGCAGCCAAGTCCCGGGACAGGTGGGATATGAAGCTTTCTTT. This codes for CASSQVPGQVGYEAFF.

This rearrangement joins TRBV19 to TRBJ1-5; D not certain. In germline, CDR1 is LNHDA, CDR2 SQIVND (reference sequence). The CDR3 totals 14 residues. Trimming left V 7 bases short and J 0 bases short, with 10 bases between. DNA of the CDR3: TGTGCCAGTAATCGGCGGCATAGCAATCAGCCCCAGCATTTT. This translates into CASNRRHSNQPQHF.

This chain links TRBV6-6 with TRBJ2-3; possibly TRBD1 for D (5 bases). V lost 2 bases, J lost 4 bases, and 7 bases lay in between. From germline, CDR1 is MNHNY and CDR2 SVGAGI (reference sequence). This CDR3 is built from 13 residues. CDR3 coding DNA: TGTGCCAGCAGTTACATAGGGGCAGATACGCAGTATTTT. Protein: CASSYIGADTQYF.

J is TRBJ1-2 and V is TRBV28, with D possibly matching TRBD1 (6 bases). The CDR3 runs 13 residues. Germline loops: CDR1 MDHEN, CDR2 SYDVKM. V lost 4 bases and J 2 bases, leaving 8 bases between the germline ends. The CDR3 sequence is CASSSGQNYGYTF. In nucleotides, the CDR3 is TGTGCCAGCAGTTCCGGACAGAACTATGGCTACACCTTC.

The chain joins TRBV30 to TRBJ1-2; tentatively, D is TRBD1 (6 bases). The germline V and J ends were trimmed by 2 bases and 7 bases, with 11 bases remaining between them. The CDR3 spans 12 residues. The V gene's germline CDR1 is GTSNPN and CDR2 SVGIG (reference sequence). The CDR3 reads CAWSLRDTGYTF. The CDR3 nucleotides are TGTGCCTGGAGTCTCAGGGACACTGGCTACACCTTC.

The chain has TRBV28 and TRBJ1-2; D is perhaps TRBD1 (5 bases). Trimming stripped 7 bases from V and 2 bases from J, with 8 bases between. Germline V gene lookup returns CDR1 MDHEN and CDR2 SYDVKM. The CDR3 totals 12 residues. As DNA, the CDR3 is TGTGCCAGCAACAGGCTAAACTATGGCTACACCTTC. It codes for CASNRLNYGYTF.

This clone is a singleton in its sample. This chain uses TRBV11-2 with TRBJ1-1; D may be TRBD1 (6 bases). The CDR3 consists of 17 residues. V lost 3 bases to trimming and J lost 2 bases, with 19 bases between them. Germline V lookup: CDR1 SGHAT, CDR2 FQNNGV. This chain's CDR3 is CASSLDSPTRPNTEAFF. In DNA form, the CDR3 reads TGTGCCAGCAGCTTGGACAGCCCCACGCGCCCAAACACTGAAGCTTTCTTT.

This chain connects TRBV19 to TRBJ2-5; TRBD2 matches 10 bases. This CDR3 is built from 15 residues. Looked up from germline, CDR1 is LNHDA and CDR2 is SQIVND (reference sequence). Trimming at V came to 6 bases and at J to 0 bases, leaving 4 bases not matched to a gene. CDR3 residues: CASSGSGGNQETQYF. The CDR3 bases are TGTGCCAGTAGCGGTAGCGGGGGGAACCAAGAGACCCAGTACTTC.

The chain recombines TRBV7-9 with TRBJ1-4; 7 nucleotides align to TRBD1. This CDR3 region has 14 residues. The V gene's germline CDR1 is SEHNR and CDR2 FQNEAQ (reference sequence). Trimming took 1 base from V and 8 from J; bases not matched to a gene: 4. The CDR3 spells CASSLETGREKLFF. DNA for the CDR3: TGTGCCAGCAGCTTAGAGACAGGGAGGGAAAAACTGTTTTTT.

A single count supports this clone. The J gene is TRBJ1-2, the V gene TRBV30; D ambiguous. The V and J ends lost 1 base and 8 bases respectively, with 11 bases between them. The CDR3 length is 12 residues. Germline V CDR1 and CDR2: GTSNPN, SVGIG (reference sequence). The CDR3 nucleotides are TGTGCCTGGAGTGCGGGAAAATCGGGCTACACCTTC. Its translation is CAWSAGKSGYTF.

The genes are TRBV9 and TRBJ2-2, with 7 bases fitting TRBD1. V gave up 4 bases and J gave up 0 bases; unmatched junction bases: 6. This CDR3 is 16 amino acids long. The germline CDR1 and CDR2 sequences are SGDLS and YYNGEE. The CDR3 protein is CASSRQTGTNTGELFF. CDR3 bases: TGTGCCAGCAGCAGGCAGACAGGGACGAACACCGGGGAGCTGTTTTTT.

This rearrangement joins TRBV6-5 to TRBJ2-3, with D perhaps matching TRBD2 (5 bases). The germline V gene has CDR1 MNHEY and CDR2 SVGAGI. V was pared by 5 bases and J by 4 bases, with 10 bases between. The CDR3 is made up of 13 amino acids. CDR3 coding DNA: TGTGCCAGCAGTCGAGGGATGGCAGATACGCAGTATTTT. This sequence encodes CASSRGMADTQYF.

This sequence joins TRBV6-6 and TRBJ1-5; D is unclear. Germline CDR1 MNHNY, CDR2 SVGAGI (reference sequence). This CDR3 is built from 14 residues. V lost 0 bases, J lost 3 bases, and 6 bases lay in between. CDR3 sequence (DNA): TGTGCCAGCAGTTACTCGGGAGTCAATCAGCCCCAGCATTTT. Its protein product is CASSYSGVNQPQHF.

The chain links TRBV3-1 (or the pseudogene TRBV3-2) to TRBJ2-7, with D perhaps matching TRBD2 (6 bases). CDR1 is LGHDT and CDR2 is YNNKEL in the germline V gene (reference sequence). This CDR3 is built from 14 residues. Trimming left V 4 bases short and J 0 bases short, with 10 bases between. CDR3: CASSLNGGSYEQYF. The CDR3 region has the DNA TGTGCCAGCAGCCTGAACGGGGGCTCCTACGAGCAGTACTTC.

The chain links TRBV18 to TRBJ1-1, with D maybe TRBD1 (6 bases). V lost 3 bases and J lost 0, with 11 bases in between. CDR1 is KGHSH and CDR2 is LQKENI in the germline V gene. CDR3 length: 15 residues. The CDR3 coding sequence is TGTGCCAGCTCACCTTCGGACAGCATGAACACTGAAGCTTTCTTT. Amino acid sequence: CASSPSDSMNTEAFF.

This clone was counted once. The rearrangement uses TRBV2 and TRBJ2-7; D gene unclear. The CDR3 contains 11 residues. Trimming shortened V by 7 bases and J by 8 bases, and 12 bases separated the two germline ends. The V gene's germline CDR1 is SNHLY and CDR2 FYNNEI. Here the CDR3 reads CASTQAEKQYF. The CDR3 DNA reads TGTGCCAGCACCCAAGCCGAGAAGCAGTACTTC.

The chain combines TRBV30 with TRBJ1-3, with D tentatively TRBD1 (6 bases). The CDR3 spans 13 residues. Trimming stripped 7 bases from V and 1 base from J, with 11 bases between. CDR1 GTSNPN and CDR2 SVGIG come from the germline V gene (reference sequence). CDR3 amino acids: CALNRESGNTIYF. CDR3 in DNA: TGTGCCTTGAACAGGGAATCTGGAAACACCATATATTTT.

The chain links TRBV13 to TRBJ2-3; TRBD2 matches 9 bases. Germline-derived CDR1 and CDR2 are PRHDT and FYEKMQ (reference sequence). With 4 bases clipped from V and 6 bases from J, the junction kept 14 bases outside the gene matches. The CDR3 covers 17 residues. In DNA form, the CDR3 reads TGTGCCAGCAGCTCAAAGTACATTAGCGGGGGCGGGGATACGCAGTATTTT. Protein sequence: CASSSKYISGGGDTQYF.

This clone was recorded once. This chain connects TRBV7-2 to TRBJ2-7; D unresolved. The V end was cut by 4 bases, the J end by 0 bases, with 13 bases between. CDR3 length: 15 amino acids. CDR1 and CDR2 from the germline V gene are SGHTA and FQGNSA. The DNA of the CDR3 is TGTGCCAGCAGCTATGCCGCAGGCCTCTCCTACGAGCAGTACTTC. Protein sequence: CASSYAAGLSYEQYF.

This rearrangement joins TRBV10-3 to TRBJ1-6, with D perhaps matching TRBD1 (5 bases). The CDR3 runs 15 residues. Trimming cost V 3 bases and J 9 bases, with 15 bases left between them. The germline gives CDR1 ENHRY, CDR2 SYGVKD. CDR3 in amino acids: CAISEAGRSFSPLHF. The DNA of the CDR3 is TGTGCCATCAGTGAAGCGGGACGGAGCTTTTCACCCCTCCACTTT.